This T cell receptor (beta chain) emerged from a study of monozygotic twins with inflammatory bowel disease. Findings and limits, study-wide: The study found lower TCRbeta diversity (inverse Simpson) in IBD patients than in healthy co-twins.

Using the 5' RACE reads, TCRdb records one entry per CDR3 protein without DNA. The listing records about 140,000 distinct CDR3 sequences. The CDR3 is 15 residues long. CDR1 is SGHNT, CDR2 YYREEE, per germline (reference sequence). A word on this clonotype: Its antigen is currently unknown.

Sequenced sample: blood. The rearrangement uses TRBV5-4 and TRBJ2-3; TCRdb lists TRBD2, though no DNA is available to test this call. This sequence originates from a human donor with ulcerative colitis or Crohn's disease, or a healthy co-twin of an affected twin (not recorded which). The CDR3 sequence is CASRPTSGETDTQYF.